The 26 T cell receptor beta chains reported below all come from one sample, sequenced in a study of control samples from healthy donors and cancer patients. Sequencing was performed with immunoSEQ multiplex PCR; in TCRdb, only in-frame clones are kept and a portion is missing. This sample has over 85,000 clones, with around 87% found just once. Sequences were obtained from PBMCs. All receptors come from an older woman with lung cancer.

This chain joins TRBV19 and TRBJ1-1; D is unclear. Between the trimmed V and J ends, which lost 8 bases and 3 bases, there was a span of 16 bases. CDR3 length: 14 residues. The germline gives CDR1 LNHDA, CDR2 SQIVND (reference sequence). The CDR3 region is CASREGPADTEAFF. CDR3 sequence (DNA): TGTGCCAGTCGTGAAGGACCCGCCGACACTGAAGCTTTCTTT.

This clone was recorded only once. The chain uses TRBV4-1 and TRBJ1-2, with D tentatively TRBD1 (6 bases). Per the germline V gene, CDR1 is MGHRA and CDR2 is YSYEKL. V shed 3 bases and J shed 4 bases, with 21 bases lying between them. This CDR3 region has 17 residues. DNA of the CDR3: TGCGCCAGCAGCCATCCTAGGGGAAACAGGGAGGGCTATGGCTACACCTTC. Protein: CASSHPRGNREGYGYTF.

The chain couples TRBV9 to TRBJ1-1; D uncertain. The length of the CDR3 is 13 residues. V lost 0 bases and J lost 0, with 3 bases in between. From germline, CDR1 is SGDLS and CDR2 YYNGEE. CDR3 in amino acids: CASSVELNTEAFF. CDR3 sequence (DNA): TGTGCCAGCAGCGTAGAATTGAACACTGAAGCTTTCTTT.

The chain joins TRBV12-5 to TRBJ2-7; D gene unclear. Germline assignment: CDR1 LGHNT and CDR2 FRNRAP. V lost 2 bases, J lost 4 bases, and 6 bases lay in between. The length of the CDR3 is 12 residues. DNA of the CDR3: TGTGCTAGTGGTTTGTACGCTTACGAGCAGTACTTC. This encodes CASGLYAYEQYF. The full variable domain, its missing parts supplied by reference TRBV12-5 and TRBJ2-7, is DARVTQTPRHKVTEMGQEVTMRCQPILGHNTVFWYRQTMMQGLELLAYFRNRAPLDDSGMPKDRFSAEMPDATLATLKIQPSEPRDSAVYFCASGLYAYEQYFGPGTRLTVT.

This sequence joins TRBV7-9 and TRBJ2-3; TRBD2 matches 16 bases. Looked up from germline, CDR1 is SEHNR and CDR2 is FQNEAQ (reference sequence). This CDR3 comprises 18 residues. J was trimmed by 3 bases and V by 5 bases; bases with no gene match: 8. DNA of the CDR3: TGTGCCAGCAGCCGCGGGACTAGCGGGGGGGCGATGACAGATACGCAGTATTTT. Its translation is CASSRGTSGGAMTDTQYF.

The CDR3 sequence is CASRGQGDTEAFF. The CDR3 DNA sequence: TGTGCCAGCAGAGGACAGGGGGACACTGAAGCTTTCTTT. The chain recombines TRBV6-5 with TRBJ1-1; TRBD1 agrees at 10 bases. Germline trimming cut 6 bases from V and 3 bases from J; bases unmatched to any gene: 1. CDR1 and CDR2 (germline): MNHEY, SVGAGI. The CDR3 consists of 13 residues.

V and J are TRBV4-1 and TRBJ2-2, with TRBD2 matching over 11 bases. The V segment lost 1 base and the J segment 6 bases; nucleotides outside the gene matches: 13. Germline lookup yields CDR1 MGHRA and CDR2 YSYEKL. CDR3 length equals 19 residues. CDR3 loop: CASSQGIFSGGASAGELFF. CDR3 nucleotide sequence: TGCGCCAGCAGCCAAGGAATATTTAGCGGGGGGGCCTCGGCCGGGGAGCTGTTTTTT.

The chain carries TRBV10-3 and TRBJ2-7; 8 bases match TRBD1. Germline CDR1 and CDR2: ENHRY and SYGVKD. The V gene end was trimmed by 5 bases and the J gene end by 5 bases; junction bases not matched to a gene: 14. The CDR3 loop spans 16 amino acids. CDR3 sequence: CAISKSTGAPTHEQYF. CDR3 DNA sequence: TGTGCCATCAGTAAATCGACAGGGGCGCCTACTCACGAGCAGTACTTC.

This clone was detected only once. The chain uses TRBV19 and TRBJ2-1, with D perhaps TRBD1 (5 bases). The germline gives CDR1 LNHDA, CDR2 SQIVND (reference sequence). V dropped 1 base and J dropped 5 bases, with 6 bases sitting between them. The length of the CDR3 is 13 residues. CDR3 coding DNA: TGTGCCAGTAGTATAGCAGGGCACAATGAGCAGTTCTTC. Translation: CASSIAGHNEQFF.

Note on this clone: Germline and junction disagree at one end, which may indicate a read error. The CDR3 sequence: CASSLVEGGGETQYF. CDR3 in DNA: TGTGCTAGCAGCTTAGTAGAAGGAGGAGGAGAGACCCAGTACTTC. V is TRBV7-7 and J is TRBJ2-5, with D possibly being TRBD2 (5 bases). Germline CDR1 is SSHAT and CDR2 is FNYEAQ (reference sequence). The CDR3 sequence is 15 residues long.

This rearrangement joins TRBV29-1 to TRBJ2-5; TRBD2 agrees at 7 bases. The CDR3 runs to 13 residues. J was trimmed by 5 bases and V by 5 bases; bases with no gene match: 8. The germline V gene encodes CDR1 SQVTM and CDR2 ANQGSEA. The CDR3 spells CSVLAGVSETQYF. CDR3 bases: TGCAGCGTTCTTGCGGGAGTTTCGGAGACCCAGTACTTC. Drawing the rest from reference TRBV29-1 and TRBJ2-5, the complete variable domain is SAVISQKPSRDICQRGTSLTIQCQVDSQVTMMFWYRQQPGQSLTLIATANQGSEATYESGFVIDKFPISRPNLTFSTLTVSNMSPEDSSIYLCSVLAGVSETQYFGPGTRLLVL.

This sequence joins TRBV7-9 and TRBJ2-2; D possibly uses TRBD1 or TRBD2 (7 bases each). This CDR3 is 14 amino acids long. The germline V and J ends were trimmed by 6 bases and 7 bases, with 15 bases remaining between them. In germline, CDR1 is SEHNR, CDR2 FQNEAQ (reference sequence). The CDR3 sequence: CASRRDREGGELFF. In DNA, the CDR3 is TGTGCCAGCAGACGAGACAGGGAGGGCGGGGAGCTGTTTTTT.

J is TRBJ1-4 and V is TRBV11-2, with a tentative D call TRBD1 (5 bases). This CDR3 spans 13 amino acids. V gave up 5 bases and J gave up 3 bases, with 7 bases separating them. The germline V gene has CDR1 SGHAT and CDR2 FQNNGV. The CDR3 loop is CASSRGANEKLFF. Here the CDR3 DNA reads TGTGCCAGCAGCCGGGGGGCTAATGAAAAACTGTTTTTT.

The chain uses TRBV15 and TRBJ2-7, with 8 bases aligning to TRBD2. From germline, CDR1 is LNHNV and CDR2 YYDKDF (reference sequence). This CDR3 comprises 15 residues. Losses at the gene ends were 2 bases for V and 2 bases for J; bases not matched to a gene: 5. CDR3 residues: CATSRSGGVTYEQYF. The CDR3 DNA sequence: TGTGCCACCAGCAGATCCGGGGGGGTTACCTACGAGCAGTACTTC.

The chain links TRBV7-9 to TRBJ2-7, with TRBD2 matching over 8 bases. The J segment lost 6 bases and the V segment lost 4 bases, leaving 11 bases of the junction unmatched. The CDR3 has 15 residues. Germline V gene lookup returns CDR1 SEHNR and CDR2 FQNEAQ (reference sequence). DNA for the CDR3: TGTGCCAGCAGCTCGTTCGGCGGGGGGTCCAGCGAGCAGTACTTC. Protein: CASSSFGGGSSEQYF. Supplemented by reference TRBV7-9 and TRBJ2-7, the full variable domain reads DTGVSQNPRHKITKRGQNVTFRCDPISEHNRLYWYRQTLGQGPEFLTYFQNEAQLEKSRLLSDRFSAERPKGSFSTLEIQRTEQGDSAMYLCASSSFGGGSSEQYFGPGTRLTVT.

This rearrangement joins TRBV5-4 to TRBJ2-1, with 7 bases aligning to TRBD2. CDR1 SGHNT and CDR2 YYREEE come from the germline V gene (reference sequence). V was clipped by 4 bases and J by 2 bases; unmatched bases: 6. This CDR3 has 15 residues. CDR3 protein: CASSTPSGPYNEQFF. As DNA, the CDR3 is TGTGCCAGCAGCACACCTAGCGGACCCTACAATGAGCAGTTCTTC.

This clone was found once. The V and J genes are TRBV19 and TRBJ1-1, with D unclear. Trimming cost V 5 bases and J 5 bases, with 12 bases left between them. CDR3 size: 13 residues. Germline V lookup: CDR1 LNHDA, CDR2 SQIVND (reference sequence). The CDR3 loop reads CASSEARETEAFF. The CDR3 DNA reads as TGTGCCAGTAGTGAAGCTAGGGAGACTGAAGCTTTCTTT.

This chain connects TRBV19 to TRBJ2-7; D may be TRBD1 or TRBD2 (5 bases each). Germline CDR1 is LNHDA and CDR2 is SQIVND (reference sequence). The CDR3 is 14 amino acids. The V end was cut by 7 bases, the J end by 2 bases, with 15 bases between. Here the CDR3 reads CASKRGVAAYEQYF. DNA for the CDR3: TGTGCCAGTAAGAGGGGCGTAGCCGCCTACGAGCAGTACTTC.

This clone was seen a single time. The chain recombines TRBV12-5 with TRBJ1-4; D unresolved. The CDR3 length is 12 residues. V was shortened by 6 bases and J by 5 bases, with 7 bases between the two germline ends. Per germline, CDR1 LGHNT and CDR2 FRNRAP. The CDR3 is CASGYSNEKLFF. In DNA form, the CDR3 reads TGTGCTAGTGGCTACAGCAATGAAAAACTGTTTTTT.

V gene TRBV9 combines with J gene TRBJ2-1; 10 bases align to TRBD1. V was pared by 4 bases and J by 6 bases, with 10 bases of the junction left unmatched. Germline CDR1 is SGDLS and CDR2 is YYNGEE. The CDR3 runs 16 residues. The CDR3 sequence: CASSSPGQGLGNEQFF. Here the CDR3 DNA reads TGTGCCAGCAGCTCTCCGGGACAGGGGTTGGGCAATGAGCAGTTCTTC. Complete variable domain (other parts from reference TRBV9 and TRBJ2-1): DSGVTQTPKHLITATGQRVTLRCSPRSGDLSVYWYQQSLDQGLQFLIQYYNGEERAKGNILERFSAQQFPDLHSELNLSSLELGDSALYFCASSSPGQGLGNEQFFGPGTRLTVL.

The chain combines TRBV6-5 with TRBJ1-5; 9 bases are shared with TRBD1. The CDR3 extends over 15 amino acids. Germline values: CDR1 MNHEY, CDR2 SVGAGI. V lost 7 bases to trimming and J lost 4 bases; unmatched junction nucleotides: 8. The CDR3 sequence: CASTPTGTGNQPQHF. The CDR3 DNA reads TGTGCCAGCACCCCAACCGGGACAGGGAATCAGCCCCAGCATTTT.

V is TRBV2 and J is TRBJ1-4, with 9 nucleotides matching TRBD1. Germline CDR1 SNHLY, CDR2 FYNNEI. The CDR3 contains 12 residues. Germline trimming cut 8 bases from V and 12 bases from J; bases unmatched to any gene: 7. The CDR3 reads CASGETGGELFF. The CDR3 nucleotides read TGTGCCAGCGGAGAGACAGGGGGGGAACTGTTTTTT.

This clone was seen a handful of times. The chain uses TRBV4-3 and TRBJ1-2; 7 bases agree with TRBD1. CDR3 length equals 13 residues. CDR1 and CDR2 (germline): LGHNA, YSLEER. The V segment lost 4 bases and the J segment 4 bases; nucleotides outside the gene matches: 3. Written as DNA, the CDR3 is TGCGCCAGCAGCCGGGAGGGGGCCTATGGCTACACCTTC. Its protein is CASSREGAYGYTF.

This sequence joins TRBV7-8 and TRBJ1-1; possibly TRBD1 for D (6 bases). Germline V gives CDR1 SGHVS, CDR2 FQNEAQ. The germline V and J ends were trimmed by 6 bases and 0 bases, with 11 bases remaining between them. The CDR3 covers 14 residues. CDR3 DNA sequence: TGTGCCAGCAGTCGACAGGACCTGAACACTGAAGCTTTCTTT. Encoded protein: CASSRQDLNTEAFF. The full variable domain, rest sourced from reference TRBV7-8 and TRBJ1-1, is GAGVSQSPRYKVAKRGQDVALRCDPISGHVSLFWYQQALGQGPEFLTYFQNEAQLDKSGLPSDRFFAERPEGSVSTLKIQRTQQEDSAVYLCASSRQDLNTEAFFGQGTRLTVV.

The chain combines TRBV30 with TRBJ2-7, with 15 bases aligning to TRBD2. Germline V lookup: CDR1 GTSNPN, CDR2 SVGIG (reference sequence). The CDR3 runs to 18 residues. Losses at the gene ends were 3 bases for V and 0 bases for J; bases not matched to a gene: 9. The CDR3 loop reads CAWSKGTSGGLRSYEQYF. The CDR3 DNA follows: TGTGCCTGGAGCAAAGGGACTAGCGGGGGGCTCCGCTCCTACGAGCAGTACTTC.

The chain recombines TRBV14 with TRBJ1-6, with TRBD1 as a possible D gene (5 bases). In germline, CDR1 is SGHDN, CDR2 FVKESK. V was trimmed by 1 base and J by 7 bases, leaving 8 bases between them. The length of the CDR3 is 14 residues. The CDR3 coding sequence is TGTGCCAGCAGCCAAGGACAGAGAAATTCACCCCTCCACTTT. It specifies CASSQGQRNSPLHF.